These 5 T cell receptor beta chains originate from one sample sequenced in a study of shared clonotypes between healthy human individuals. Clones were sequenced by immunoSEQ multiplex PCR, and TCRdb holds only the in-frame ones, with some missing. This repertoire shows some 2 million clones, around 95% found once; its top ten account for 0.1% to 0.15%. The sequenced material came from naive CD4+ T cells sorted from blood. The subset: CD45RA+ positively selected. These receptors originate from a man aged 18-30 years in good health.

The rearrangement links TRBV13 to TRBJ1-2, with TRBD1 matching 9 bases. CDR1 is PRHDT, CDR2 FYEKMQ, per germline (reference sequence). The CDR3 consists of 15 residues. With V trimmed by 6 bases and J by 4 bases, 9 bases remained unmatched. CDR3 residues: CASSPAPTGGYGYTF. CDR3 DNA: TGTGCCAGCAGTCCAGCGCCGACAGGGGGCTATGGCTACACCTTC.

V gene TRBV29-1 combines with J gene TRBJ2-5, with unresolved D. Trimming left V 4 bases short and J 5 bases short, with 11 bases between. The CDR3 extends over 12 amino acids. CDR1 SQVTM and CDR2 ANQGSEA come from the germline V gene. CDR3: CSVGGRMETQYF. The CDR3 region has the DNA TGCAGCGTTGGAGGCAGAATGGAGACCCAGTACTTC.

Details on this clone: This sample includes further DNA sequences coding for the same CDR3. This chain uses TRBV18 with TRBJ2-2; D is uncertain. The CDR3 totals 13 residues. The V end was cut by 1 base, the J end by 6 bases, with 6 bases between. CDR1 is KGHSH, CDR2 LQKENI, per germline. DNA of the CDR3: TGTGCCAGCTCACCACGCGACTCCGGGGAGCTGTTTTTT. Translated: CASSPRDSGELFF.

This clone was found once. The chain carries TRBV21-1 and TRBJ1-4. TRBV21-1 is classified as a pseudogene. This CDR3 has 17 amino acids. The CDR3 reads CASSKVPRPRVCEKLFF. CDR3 nucleotides: TGTGCCAGCAGCAAAGTCCCCAGACCCCGAGTTTGTGAAAAACTGTTTTTT.

This clone was observed a few times. This chain uses TRBV7-9 with TRBJ2-7; 9 bases match TRBD1. V lost 5 bases and J lost 4; bases outside the gene matches: 12. Germline V gives CDR1 SEHNR, CDR2 FQNEAQ (reference sequence). The CDR3 has 16 amino acids. CDR3 bases: TGTGCCAGCAGCGGTGGACCACAGGGGGCGCGGTACGAGCAGTACTTC. Amino acid sequence: CASSGGPQGARYEQYF.